This entry lists 16 T cell receptor beta chains sequenced from one sample in a study of blood T cells in healthy people across ages. PCR was performed a second time for about 6 to 12 cycles using a sample-barcoded 5' primer and a J-beta primer mix. TCRdb re-called the 5' RACE reads through MiXCR, storing one row per CDR3 protein. Among under 1,000,000 distinct CDR3 sequences listed, about 45% were seen once. Sequencing was done on a sample of blood. All receptors derive from a man of 80 years or more in good health.

V and J are TRBV19 and TRBJ2-3; D tentatively reads TRBD1 or TRBD2 (5 bases each). V was trimmed by 10 bases and J by 3 bases, leaving 20 bases between them. The CDR3 is 15 residues long. From germline, CDR1 is LNHDA and CDR2 SQIVND (reference sequence). The CDR3 sequence is CATSGWDVETDTQYF. In DNA form, the CDR3 reads TGTGCCACCTCGGGTTGGGACGTTGAAACAGATACGCAGTATTTT. Full variable domain (missing parts from reference TRBV19 and TRBJ2-3): DGGITQSPKYLFRKEGQNVTLSCEQNLNHDAMYWYRQDPGQGLRLIYYSQIVNDFQKGDIAEGYSVSREKKESFPLTVTSAQKNPTAFYLCATSGWDVETDTQYFGPGTRLTVL.

This chain uses TRBV6-5 with TRBJ1-5; 8 bases are a match to TRBD1. The germline V gene has CDR1 MNHEY and CDR2 SVGAGI. The CDR3 is made up of 15 amino acids. Trimming removed 2 bases from V and 4 bases from J; junction bases left unmatched: 4. In DNA, the CDR3 is TGTGCCAGCAGTTACGGCGGGACAGGAAATCAGCCCCAGCATTTT. Translated, it gives CASSYGGTGNQPQHF.

On this clonotype itself: A single base separates this from a much larger clone, so it may be a read error. The chain uses TRBV5-1 and TRBJ1-1, with 10 bases identical to TRBD1. Per germline, CDR1 SGHRS and CDR2 YFSETQ. The CDR3 sequence is 14 residues long. CDR3 in amino acids: CTSSLDRGVTEAFF. In DNA, the CDR3 is TGCACCAGCAGCTTGGACAGGGGGGTCACTGAAGCTTTCTTT.

The gene calls are TRBV20-1 and TRBJ2-7, with 9 bases identical to TRBD2. CDR1 DFQATT and CDR2 SNEGSKA come from the germline V gene (reference sequence). The CDR3 contains 14 residues. The V segment lost 3 bases and the J segment 3 bases; nucleotides outside the gene matches: 6. CDR3 nucleotides: TGCAGTGCTAGTATAGCGGGAGCCAGCTACGAGCAGTACTTC. This gives the protein CSASIAGASYEQYF.

The chain combines TRBV18 with TRBJ2-3, with D possibly being TRBD1 or TRBD2 (5 bases each). Looked up from germline, CDR1 is KGHSH and CDR2 is LQKENI. The CDR3 consists of 15 residues. V gave up 3 bases and J gave up 1 base, with 11 bases separating them. The CDR3 nucleotides read TGTGCCAGCTCACCGGGACCCGAAGGCACAGATACGCAGTATTTT. It is translated as CASSPGPEGTDTQYF.

This rearrangement joins TRBV29-1 to TRBJ2-5; 11 nucleotides match TRBD2. The CDR3 spans 16 residues. Germline V gives CDR1 SQVTM, CDR2 ANQGSEA. The V gene end was trimmed by 6 bases and the J gene end by 2 bases; junction bases not matched to a gene: 11. The CDR3 reads CSVAPMTSGNQETQYF. The DNA of the CDR3 is TGCAGCGTCGCACCTATGACTAGCGGGAATCAAGAGACCCAGTACTTC.

This chain connects TRBV20-1 to TRBJ2-5; D might be TRBD1 (5 bases). The end of the DNA fits TRBJ2-7 better, so the J call may be wrong. Germline CDR1 DFQATT, CDR2 SNEGSKA (reference sequence). This CDR3 spans 13 amino acids. As DNA, the CDR3 is TGCAGTGCCGTAACAGGCTCCCCTGACGAGCAGTACTTC. Translating gives CSAVTGSPDEQYF.

The chain has TRBV6-6 and TRBJ1-6; D gene unclear. Trimming removed 6 bases from V and 5 bases from J, with 8 bases in between. Germline CDR1 MNHNY, CDR2 SVGAGI (reference sequence). The length of the CDR3 is 13 residues. Here the CDR3 DNA reads TGTGCCAGCAGCTCTCAGGATAATTCACCCCTCCACTTT. It is translated as CASSSQDNSPLHF.

J is TRBJ2-1 and V is TRBV27; tentatively, D is TRBD1 (6 bases). V was cut by 8 bases and J by 4 bases, with 15 bases left in between. Germline V gene sequence: CDR1 MNHEY, CDR2 SMNVEV (reference sequence). The CDR3 consists of 14 residues. The CDR3 sequence is CASRNRDKYNEQFF. As DNA, the CDR3 is TGTGCCAGCCGGAATCGGGACAAATACAATGAGCAGTTCTTC.

The CDR3 reads CSVEFMGGNEKLFF. The CDR3 DNA follows: TGCAGCGTTGAATTCATGGGAGGAAATGAAAAACTGTTTTTT. This sequence joins TRBV29-1 and TRBJ1-4, with D unresolved. CDR1 is SQVTM, CDR2 ANQGSEA, per germline. With 2 bases removed from V and 5 bases from J, the gap between germline ends came to 12 bases. The CDR3 consists of 14 residues.

V is TRBV20-1 and J is TRBJ2-4; 8 bases are shared with TRBD1. The V gene end was trimmed by 7 bases and the J gene end by 2 bases; junction bases not matched to a gene: 10. Germline V gene sequence: CDR1 DFQATT, CDR2 SNEGSKA (reference sequence). The CDR3 is made up of 15 amino acids. Here the CDR3 DNA reads TGCAGTGATAGTCGACAGGGGATGCCCAAAAACATTCAGTACTTC. This encodes CSDSRQGMPKNIQYF.

The chain has TRBV29-1 and TRBJ1-5; the match to TRBD1 covers 7 bases. V gave up 4 bases and J gave up 7 bases; unmatched junction bases: 10. Germline V gene lookup returns CDR1 SQVTM and CDR2 ANQGSEA. The CDR3 runs 14 residues. The chain's CDR3 is CSVGQQGSGQPQHF. For the CDR3, the DNA is TGCAGCGTTGGACAACAGGGGTCCGGGCAGCCCCAGCATTTT.

This clonotype showed up just a few times. The chain combines TRBV27 with TRBJ2-7; 12 nucleotides agree with TRBD2. This CDR3 is 18 amino acids long. Germline trimming cut 6 bases from V and 5 bases from J; bases unmatched to any gene: 17. Germline V gene data show CDR1 as MNHEY and CDR2 as SMNVEV (reference sequence). CDR3 DNA sequence: TGTGCCAGCAGCCGGTGGGGGGCTGGACTAGCGGGAACCCACGAGCAGTACTTC. Protein: CASSRWGAGLAGTHEQYF.

This clonotype was found a few times. The genes are TRBV6-1 and TRBJ1-5; 9 bases match TRBD1. The CDR3 extends over 14 amino acids. V lost 7 bases, J lost 7 bases, and 8 bases stayed unmatched. CDR1 is MNHNS, CDR2 SASEGT, per germline. CDR3 protein: CASTTGTGHQPQHF. The CDR3 bases are TGTGCCAGCACGACCGGGACAGGGCACCAGCCCCAGCATTTT.

As to this clonotype: A much larger clone differs from this one at a single base, so this may be a read error. The CDR3 reads CASSFGQGGKDIQYF. Written as DNA, the CDR3 is TGTGCCAGCAGCTTCGGACAGGGTGGCAAAGACATTCAGTACTTC. This chain links TRBV11-2 with TRBJ2-4; 8 bases are shared with TRBD1. The CDR3 is 15 residues long. CDR1 and CDR2 from the germline V gene are SGHAT and FQNNGV.

This clonotype was seen a few times. The chain recombines TRBV27 with TRBJ2-5, with D perhaps matching TRBD1 or TRBD2 (5 bases each). This CDR3 region has 12 residues. Deletions cut 4 bases from V and 11 bases from J, with 14 bases between. Per the germline V gene, CDR1 is MNHEY and CDR2 is SMNVEV (reference sequence). The CDR3 region has the DNA TGTGCCAGCAGTTCACAGGCCGGGGAGCAGTACTTC. Translating gives CASSSQAGEQYF.